A single sample is the source of the 5 T cell receptor beta chains below, sequenced in a study of regulatory dendritic cells for organ transplantation. The repertoire was sequenced with immunoSEQ multiplex PCR; TCRdb's copy has only in-frame clones and lacks some. This sample has about 5,200 clones; roughly 74% occur once, and the top ten carry 15% to 20%. The antigens of these receptors remain unknown. Sorted T cells were CFSE-labeled and cultured 5 days with allogeneic regulatory or mature dendritic cells at 1:10. Sequencing was done on a sample of memory CD8+ T cells from blood cultured with regulatory dendritic cells. Specified subset: CD45RO+ memory T cells. Receptor source: a human donor in good health.

The sample holds a few counts of this clone. V gene TRBV21-1 combines with J gene TRBJ2-7. TRBV21-1 corresponds to a pseudogene. The CDR3 spans 16 residues. Here the CDR3 reads CASSTRDVRAAYEQYF. DNA for the CDR3: TGTGCCAGCAGCACTCGGGACGTCCGCGCCGCCTACGAGCAGTACTTC.

V is TRBV14 and J is TRBJ2-7; D unresolved. This CDR3 is built from 16 residues. V gave up 4 bases and J gave up 3 bases, with 19 bases separating them. Germline CDR1 and CDR2: SGHDN and FVKESK. The CDR3 spells CASSLRLQVPVYEQYF. CDR3 DNA sequence: TGTGCCAGCAGCCTAAGACTCCAGGTCCCCGTCTACGAGCAGTACTTC.

The V gene is TRBV6-5, the J gene TRBJ1-5, with D unresolved. Germline CDR1 and CDR2: MNHEY and SVGAGI. The ends were cut back, 4 bases at V and 3 bases at J, with 10 bases in the middle. The CDR3 spans 14 residues. CDR3 nucleotide sequence: TGTGCCAGCAGTTTTCGAGGGTACAATCAGCCCCAGCATTTT. This codes for CASSFRGYNQPQHF.

V is TRBV11-2 and J is TRBJ2-1; 15 nucleotides line up with TRBD2. There are 13 residues in the CDR3. Germline trimming cut 10 bases from V and 10 bases from J; bases unmatched to any gene: 5. Germline V gene sequence: CDR1 SGHAT, CDR2 FQNNGV. The CDR3 reads CATGLAGGPEQFF. CDR3 sequence (DNA): TGTGCCACCGGACTAGCGGGAGGGCCCGAGCAGTTCTTC. Looking up the rest from reference TRBV11-2 and TRBJ2-1 gives the full variable domain: EAGVAQSPRYKIIEKRQSVAFWCNPISGHATLYWYQQILGQGPKLLIQFQNNGVVDDSQLPKDRFSAERLKGVDSTLKIQPAKLEDSAVYLCATGLAGGPEQFFGPGTRLTVL.

The chain carries TRBV28 and TRBJ1-1; maybe TRBD1 (6 bases). CDR1 and CDR2 from the germline V gene are MDHEN and SYDVKM. With 7 bases removed from V and 0 bases from J, the gap between germline ends came to 15 bases. This CDR3 is built from 15 residues. The CDR3: CASTSTQGMNTEAFF. The DNA of the CDR3 is TGTGCCAGCACCTCAACCCAGGGGATGAACACTGAAGCTTTCTTT.